The 16 T cell receptor beta chains listed next were all sequenced from one sample in a study of blood T cell repertoires in COVID-19 (dated by TCRdb to about 2020). Library construction relied on the immunoSEQ multiplex PCR assay. TCRdb retrieved this table from immuneACCESS and kept in-frame rearrangements only. Not all clones are present; in checked studies, unresolved V genes account for under half, and no reason is known for the remainder. The table for this sample lists tens of thousands of clones; approximately 85% of them were counted only once. The top ten constitute roughly 13% of the sample. Sequencing used peripheral blood. These receptors came from a human donor in a cohort sampled during active COVID-19.

V is TRBV9 and J is TRBJ2-7; 11 bases are shared with TRBD1. Germline CDR1 is SGDLS and CDR2 is YYNGEE. With 4 bases clipped from V and 5 bases from J, the junction kept 17 bases outside the gene matches. The length of the CDR3 is 18 residues. The CDR3 reads CASSLLSSAGTGGNEQYF. CDR3 nucleotide sequence: TGTGCCAGCAGCCTTCTTTCTAGTGCCGGGACAGGGGGGAACGAGCAGTACTTC. Based on the CDR3 plus reference TRBV9 and TRBJ2-7, the full variable domain is DSGVTQTPKHLITATGQRVTLRCSPRSGDLSVYWYQQSLDQGLQFLIQYYNGEERAKGNILERFSAQQFPDLHSELNLSSLELGDSALYFCASSLLSSAGTGGNEQYFGPGTRLTVT.

The chain combines TRBV25-1 with TRBJ1-1, with D perhaps matching TRBD1 (5 bases). CDR1 is MGHDK and CDR2 is SYGVNS in the germline V gene. V lost 6 bases and J 1 base, leaving 12 bases between the germline ends. The CDR3 totals 14 residues. The CDR3 region is CASSMTDRNTEAFF. DNA for the CDR3: TGTGCCAGCAGCATGACAGACCGGAACACTGAAGCTTTCTTT.

The chain links TRBV6-2 or TRBV6-3 to TRBJ2-1; 7 bases match TRBD2. CDR3 size: 21 residues. Germline CDR1 and CDR2: MNHEY and SVGEGT. The J segment lost 0 bases and the V segment lost 0 bases, leaving 17 bases of the junction unmatched. The CDR3 spells CASSYSMGSPGGRDSYNEQFF. In nucleotides, the CDR3 is TGTGCCAGCAGTTACTCGATGGGGTCCCCGGGAGGCCGAGACTCCTACAATGAGCAGTTCTTC.

The chain joins TRBV28 to TRBJ2-3; 8 nucleotides align to TRBD2. After removal of 6 bases from V and 2 bases from J, the junction contained 7 bases not matched to a gene. CDR1 and CDR2 (germline): MDHEN, SYDVKM. The CDR3 runs to 15 residues. The CDR3 nucleotides are TGTGCCAGCAGCCGTACGGGAGGGCCCACAGATACGCAGTATTTT. It specifies CASSRTGGPTDTQYF.

This rearrangement joins TRBV11-2 to TRBJ2-2; no clear D gene. Germline CDR1 and CDR2: SGHAT and FQNNGV. Trimming stripped 3 bases from V and 6 bases from J, with 8 bases between. The CDR3 is 13 amino acids. In DNA form, the CDR3 reads TGTGCCAGCAGCTTCGCGACTCCCGGGGAGCTGTTTTTT. Protein product: CASSFATPGELFF.

A word on this clone: Other DNA sequences in the sample encode the same CDR3. The chain links TRBV6-5 to TRBJ2-7; D not certain. This CDR3 spans 14 amino acids. Germline V gene data show CDR1 as MNHEY and CDR2 as SVGAGI. V lost 7 bases and J lost 5, with 18 bases in between. This chain's CDR3 is CASTRSSYSHEQYF. The CDR3 DNA reads as TGTGCCAGCACCCGGAGTTCTTATTCTCACGAGCAGTACTTC.

The V gene is TRBV5-4, the J gene TRBJ2-2; D might be TRBD2 (5 bases). The length of the CDR3 is 14 residues. Germline V gives CDR1 SGHNT, CDR2 YYREEE (reference sequence). V shed 4 bases and J shed 4 bases, with 11 bases lying between them. CDR3 coding DNA: TGTGCCAGCAGCGCGGGCACACGCACCGGGGAGCTGTTTTTT. It encodes CASSAGTRTGELFF.

This chain links TRBV18 with TRBJ1-2, with 11 nucleotides matching TRBD1. This CDR3 has 16 amino acids. CDR1 and CDR2 from the germline V gene are KGHSH and LQKENI. J was trimmed by 4 bases and V by 4 bases; bases with no gene match: 8. The CDR3 DNA is TGTGCCAGCTCACGGGACAGGGGGGATCCTACCTATGGCTACACCTTC. Translated, it gives CASSRDRGDPTYGYTF.

This chain joins TRBV5-1 and TRBJ2-7; D uncertain. The CDR3 runs 14 residues. V shed 0 bases and J shed 3 bases, with 10 bases lying between them. CDR1 SGHRS and CDR2 YFSETQ come from the germline V gene. The CDR3 nucleotides read TGCGCCAGCAGCTTGGAAGCTAGTATCTACGAGCAGTACTTC. Its protein product is CASSLEASIYEQYF.

The V gene is TRBV27, the J gene TRBJ2-3, with D possibly matching TRBD2 (7 bases). V was cut by 5 bases and J by 4 bases, with 22 bases left in between. CDR1 and CDR2 from the germline V gene are MNHEY and SMNVEV (reference sequence). The CDR3 spans 17 residues. The CDR3 DNA follows: TGTGCCAGCAGTGCGAAACAGTTAGGGGGGAGGGCAGATACGCAGTATTTT. Protein sequence: CASSAKQLGGRADTQYF.

CDR3 amino acids: CASSQPYSGSTETQYF. The CDR3 nucleotides read TGTGCCAGCAGCCAGCCCTATAGCGGGAGCACGGAGACCCAGTACTTC. The V and J genes are TRBV28 and TRBJ2-5; 9 bases line up with TRBD2. Germline assignment: CDR1 MDHEN and CDR2 SYDVKM. Germline trimming cut 6 bases from V and 5 bases from J; bases unmatched to any gene: 13. The CDR3 consists of 16 residues.

V and J are TRBV7-9 and TRBJ1-6; a possible D gene is TRBD1 (6 bases). The CDR3 totals 16 residues. The V and J ends lost 2 bases and 7 bases respectively, with 15 bases between them. Germline loops: CDR1 SEHNR, CDR2 FQNEAQ (reference sequence). In nucleotides, the CDR3 is TGTGCCAGCAGCTTAACAGGCGCCAGGGGAAATTCACCCCTCCACTTT. Protein: CASSLTGARGNSPLHF.

The V call is TRBV19, the J call TRBJ2-5, with 14 bases matching TRBD2. The CDR3 runs to 18 residues. Per germline, CDR1 LNHDA and CDR2 SQIVND (reference sequence). The ends lost 5 bases at V and 4 bases at J; junction bases unmatched: 12. DNA for the CDR3: TGTGCCAGTAGTCCCGGGACTAGCGGGAGCTCAAGGGTAGAGACCCAGTACTTC. Its protein is CASSPGTSGSSRVETQYF.

The count of this clone is one. The rearrangement links TRBV7-2 to TRBJ1-5; maybe TRBD1 (5 bases). This CDR3 has 18 amino acids. Germline V gene sequence: CDR1 SGHTA, CDR2 FQGNSA. The germline V and J ends were trimmed by 1 base and 2 bases, with 18 bases remaining between them. The CDR3 sequence: CASSLGLGREGRNQPQHF. The DNA of the CDR3 is TGTGCCAGCAGCTTAGGATTGGGGCGGGAGGGGCGCAATCAGCCCCAGCATTTT.

The rearrangement joins TRBV28 to TRBJ1-1; a weak D match, TRBD1 (5 bases). CDR3 length equals 15 residues. Trimming pared 8 bases from V and 0 bases from J, leaving 16 bases between. Germline CDR1 reads MDHEN; CDR2 reads SYDVKM. DNA of the CDR3: TGTGCCAGCGCACGGGGGGATTTCATGAACACTGAAGCTTTCTTT. It is translated as CASARGDFMNTEAFF.

This clone was seen a handful of times. The chain carries TRBV27 and TRBJ2-4; TRBD2 matches 13 bases. Germline CDR1 is MNHEY and CDR2 is SMNVEV (reference sequence). The CDR3 is 17 residues long. Trimming took 10 bases from V and 0 from J; bases not matched to a gene: 9. The chain's CDR3 is CAKPGLAGTLAKNIQYF. The DNA of the CDR3 is TGTGCCAAACCGGGACTAGCGGGAACTCTAGCCAAAAACATTCAGTACTTC.